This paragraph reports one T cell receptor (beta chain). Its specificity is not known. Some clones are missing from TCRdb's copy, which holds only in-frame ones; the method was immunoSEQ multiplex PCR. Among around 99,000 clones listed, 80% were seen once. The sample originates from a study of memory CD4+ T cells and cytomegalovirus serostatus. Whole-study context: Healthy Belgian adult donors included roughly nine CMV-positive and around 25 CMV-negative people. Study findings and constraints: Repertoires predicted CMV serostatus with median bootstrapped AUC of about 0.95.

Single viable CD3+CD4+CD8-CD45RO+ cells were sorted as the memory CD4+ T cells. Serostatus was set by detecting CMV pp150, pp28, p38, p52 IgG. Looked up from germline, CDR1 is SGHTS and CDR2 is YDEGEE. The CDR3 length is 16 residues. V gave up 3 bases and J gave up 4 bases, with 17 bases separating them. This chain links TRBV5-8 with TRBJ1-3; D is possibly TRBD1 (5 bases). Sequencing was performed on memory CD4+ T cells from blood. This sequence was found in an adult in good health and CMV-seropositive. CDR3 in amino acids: CASSWADIALGNTIYF. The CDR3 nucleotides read TGTGCCAGCAGCTGGGCGGACATAGCCCTGGGAAACACCATATATTTT.